What follows are 19 T cell receptor beta chains derived from one specimen sequenced in a study of early T cells in non-severe SARS-CoV-2 infection (dated by TCRdb to the early 2020s). The library came from 5' RACE. TCRdb shows the sequencer as NextSeq 500. TCRdb cleaned the public reads at Q25 with fastp, built clones with MiXCR and kept in-frame beta chains. Every entry covers one CDR3 protein and lists the most common genes and DNA from its rows. This sample lists tens of thousands of distinct CDR3 sequences; under 11% were detected once. The ten largest clones take up about 4.3% of the sample. The sample consisted of whole blood. These TCRs come from an adult who was a healthcare worker with PCR-confirmed SARS-CoV-2 infection or an uninfected control (not recorded which).

This clonotype has at least ten counts. The rearrangement links TRBV5-1 to TRBJ2-2; maybe TRBD2 (5 bases). Germline V gives CDR1 SGHRS, CDR2 YFSETQ. The germline V and J ends were trimmed by 6 bases and 5 bases, with 17 bases remaining between them. This CDR3 is built from 15 residues. The CDR3, as DNA: TGCGCCAGCACCCGAGCGGCAGGAAGGACCGGGGAGCTGTTTTTT. Its protein product is CASTRAAGRTGELFF. Based on the CDR3 plus reference TRBV5-1 and TRBJ2-2, the full variable domain is KAGVTQTPRYLIKTRGQQVTLSCSPISGHRSVSWYQQTPGQGLQFLFEYFSETQRNKGNFPGRFSGRQFSNSRSEMNVSTLELGDSALYLCASTRAAGRTGELFFGEGSRLTVL.

With respect to this clonotype: With a much larger clone just one base away, this may be a read error. J is TRBJ2-3 and V is TRBV6-5; D call uncertain. Germline assignment: CDR1 MNHEY and CDR2 SVGAGI. The CDR3 contains 13 residues. V lost 2 bases to trimming and J lost 1 base, with 4 bases between them. The CDR3 bases are TGTGCCAGCAGTTACGTAGGCACAGATACGCAGTATTTT. It yields the protein CASSYVGTDTQYF.

J is TRBJ1-4 and V is TRBV3-1; TRBD1 is a possible D gene (5 bases). The CDR3 runs to 15 residues. CDR1 and CDR2 (germline): LGHDT, YNNKEL (reference sequence). The V end was cut by 0 bases, the J end by 6 bases, with 11 bases between. The CDR3 region has the DNA TGTGCCAGCAGCCAAGATGGTCAGGGAGATGAAAAACTGTTTTTT. It is translated as CASSQDGQGDEKLFF.

In this sample, this clonotype turned up a few times. This chain connects TRBV9 to TRBJ2-5, with D possibly matching TRBD2 (5 bases). V shed 0 bases and J shed 5 bases, with 14 bases lying between them. CDR3 size: 15 residues. Germline-derived CDR1 and CDR2 are SGDLS and YYNGEE. This CDR3 is CASSVAVTSGETQYF. Written as DNA, the CDR3 is TGTGCCAGCAGCGTAGCCGTTACCTCGGGGGAGACCCAGTACTTC.

This clonotype was observed a handful of times. V usage is TRBV12-3 or TRBV12-4 and J usage is TRBJ2-1; 9 positions match TRBD2. Germline trimming cut 5 bases from V and 4 bases from J; bases unmatched to any gene: 3. This CDR3 region has 14 residues. The DNA for the CDR3 is TGTGCCAGCAGTCTCACTAGCGGGTACAATGAGCAGTTCTTC. It specifies CASSLTSGYNEQFF.

The J gene is TRBJ2-5, the V gene TRBV29-1, with 8 bases fitting TRBD2. Germline lookup yields CDR1 SQVTM and CDR2 ANQGSEA. V lost 6 bases and J lost 0; bases outside the gene matches: 12. This CDR3 contains 16 residues. The CDR3 loop is CSVDDLPGGYQETQYF. The CDR3 DNA reads TGCAGCGTCGACGATCTCCCGGGGGGGTACCAAGAGACCCAGTACTTC.

This clonotype showed up many times. The rearrangement joins TRBV12-5 to TRBJ1-2, with D hard to call. This CDR3 is 16 amino acids long. The germline gives CDR1 LGHNT, CDR2 FRNRAP. Trimming shortened V by 1 base and J by 4 bases, and 16 bases separated the two germline ends. DNA of the CDR3: TGTGCTAGTGGTTTGGCTCTCGCGGGTGGCGGCTATGGCTACACCTTC. This sequence encodes CASGLALAGGGYGYTF.

This clonotype showed up many times. CDR3 coding DNA: TGTGCCAGCAGCTTGGACGGGAATGAGCAGTTCTTC. It specifies CASSLDGNEQFF. This chain links TRBV5-5 with TRBJ2-1; no clear D gene. Per germline, CDR1 SGHKS and CDR2 YYEKEE (reference sequence). V lost 0 bases, J lost 7 bases, and 5 bases lay in between. The CDR3 length is 12 residues.

The V call is TRBV11-2, the J call TRBJ1-4, with D uncertain. Trimming shortened V by 5 bases and J by 6 bases, and 16 bases separated the two germline ends. There are 15 residues in the CDR3. Looked up from germline, CDR1 is SGHAT and CDR2 is FQNNGV. The CDR3 spells CASSTRTGRDEKLFF. In DNA form, the CDR3 reads TGTGCCAGCAGCACCCGGACGGGAAGAGATGAAAAACTGTTTTTT.

The chain has TRBV29-1 and TRBJ2-3, with TRBD2 matching 10 bases. With 7 bases clipped from V and 4 bases from J, the junction kept 11 bases outside the gene matches. The germline V gene has CDR1 SQVTM and CDR2 ANQGSEA. The CDR3 runs 15 residues. CDR3 bases: TGCAGCGGGGATGAGCTAGCGGGGGACCCAGATACGCAGTATTTT. Protein product: CSGDELAGDPDTQYF.

A remark on this clonotype: The junction departs from the called germline gene at one end, perhaps through a read error. The J gene is TRBJ2-7, the V gene TRBV20-1; D possibly corresponds to TRBD2 (5 bases). The germline V gene has CDR1 DFQATT and CDR2 SNEGSKA (reference sequence). This CDR3 has 11 residues. CDR3 region: CSARDRKEAVF. The DNA of the CDR3 is TGCAGTGCTAGAGATCGGAAGGAGGCGGTCTTC.

This clonotype rates as large. The CDR3 is CASSLTERGGYTF. Written as DNA, the CDR3 is TGTGCCAGCAGCCTGACAGAACGGGGTGGCTACACCTTC. This rearrangement joins TRBV14 to TRBJ1-2; perhaps TRBD1 as D (5 bases). This CDR3 comprises 13 residues. The germline V gene has CDR1 SGHDN and CDR2 FVKESK. V lost 4 bases to trimming and J lost 7 bases, with 13 bases between them.

This clonotype was recorded many times. The chain links TRBV10-3 to TRBJ2-7, with 8 bases that match TRBD1. J lost 3 bases, V lost 4 bases, and 5 bases had no gene match. Germline V gene lookup returns CDR1 ENHRY and CDR2 SYGVKD. The CDR3 is 14 residues long. This chain's CDR3 is CAISAGGDLYEQYF. The CDR3 DNA reads as TGTGCCATCAGTGCAGGGGGCGACCTCTACGAGCAGTACTTC.

The chain recombines TRBV5-4 with TRBJ2-1; D not certain. The CDR3 is 15 amino acids. The germline gives CDR1 SGHNT, CDR2 YYREEE (reference sequence). V lost 0 bases to trimming and J lost 3 bases, with 10 bases between them. The CDR3 loop is CASSLGQSYYNEQFF. In DNA, the CDR3 is TGTGCCAGCAGCTTGGGACAATCTTACTACAATGAGCAGTTCTTC.

This clonotype has a handful of counts. The chain combines TRBV6-2 or TRBV6-3 with TRBJ2-1, with D perhaps TRBD1 or TRBD2 (5 bases each). CDR1 and CDR2 (germline): MNHEY, SVGEGT. Trimming removed 0 bases at V and 0 bases at J, with 12 bases between. CDR3 length: 17 amino acids. This CDR3 is CASSYSSGGRSYNEQFF. CDR3 bases: TGTGCCAGCAGTTACTCGAGTGGGGGTCGCTCCTACAATGAGCAGTTCTTC.

This clonotype appeared a few times. The chain combines TRBV5-1 with TRBJ2-3; 7 nucleotides agree with TRBD1. The germline CDR1 and CDR2 sequences are SGHRS and YFSETQ. This CDR3 contains 15 residues. With V trimmed by 5 bases and J by 6 bases, 12 bases remained unmatched. The CDR3 coding sequence is TGCGCCAGCAGTAGTGGGACAGTCTCATCCGATACGCAGTATTTT. Residues: CASSSGTVSSDTQYF.

The rearrangement joins TRBV7-2 to TRBJ2-2; tentatively, D is TRBD2 (5 bases). CDR1 is SGHTA, CDR2 FQGNSA, per germline. V gave up 3 bases and J gave up 4 bases, with 12 bases separating them. The CDR3 length is 15 residues. CDR3 coding DNA: TGTGCCAGCAGCTTTGAGCGGTTACTCACCGGGGAGCTGTTTTTT. Its translation: CASSFERLLTGELFF.

This clonotype has at least ten counts. The V gene is TRBV29-1, the J gene TRBJ2-5; D not certain. The germline V and J ends were trimmed by 4 bases and 4 bases, with 16 bases remaining between them. CDR3 length: 14 amino acids. Germline V gene lookup returns CDR1 SQVTM and CDR2 ANQGSEA. The CDR3 sequence is CSVAQRTLRETQYF. The CDR3 DNA reads as TGCAGCGTTGCCCAGAGGACGCTACGAGAGACCCAGTACTTC.

This chain links TRBV12-3 or TRBV12-4 with TRBJ2-3; D perhaps matches TRBD2 (6 bases). The CDR3 spans 16 residues. The V end lost 4 bases, the J end lost 1 base, and 15 bases lay between the germline ends. For the CDR3, the DNA is TGTGCCAGCAGTTATTCCCCGCGGGACGGCACAGATACGCAGTATTTT. This encodes CASSYSPRDGTDTQYF.